The 26 T cell receptor beta chains below were found in one sample sequenced in a study of blood T cell repertoires in COVID-19. This table comes from immunoSEQ multiplex PCR, and its TCRdb copy is limited to in-frame clones, with some not included. The sample carries about 55,000 clones, approximately 85% recorded once. Source material: peripheral blood. These receptors were collected from a human donor in a cohort sampled during active COVID-19.

In the case of this clone: Germline and junction disagree at one end, which may indicate a read error. The gene calls are TRBV7-7 and TRBJ1-4; 8 bases match TRBD1. This CDR3 has 16 residues. Germline values: CDR1 SSHAT, CDR2 FNYEAQ (reference sequence). The CDR3 here is CASSSGQATANEKLFF. The CDR3 DNA follows: TGTGCTAGCAGCTCGGGACAGGCGACGGCTAATGAAAAACTGTTTTTT. The full variable domain, with the rest looked up from reference TRBV7-7 and TRBJ1-4, is GAGVSQSPRYKVTKRGQDVTLRCDPISSHATLYWYQQALGQGPEFLTYFNYEAQPDKSGLPSDRFSAERPEGSISTLTIQRTEQRDSAMYRCASSSGQATANEKLFFGSGTQLSVL.

The table lists this clone with a count of one. This rearrangement joins TRBV7-3 to TRBJ2-1, with TRBD2 matching over 8 bases. Germline CDR1 and CDR2: SGHTA and FQGTGA. Unmatched junction bases numbered 9, after V lost 4 bases and J lost 13 bases. This CDR3 is 13 amino acids long. This chain's CDR3 is CASSSRAGVYQFF. The CDR3 DNA reads as TGTGCCAGCAGCTCTCGAGCGGGAGTTTATCAGTTCTTC.

This chain connects TRBV6-6 to TRBJ2-7, with 7 bases matching TRBD1. CDR3 length equals 12 residues. J gave up 3 bases and V 7 bases, and 3 bases lay outside the gene matches. The germline V gene encodes CDR1 MNHNY and CDR2 SVGAGI (reference sequence). CDR3 DNA: TGTGCCAGCAATCGACAGGGCTACGAGCAGTACTTC. It encodes CASNRQGYEQYF.

The V call is TRBV7-2, the J call TRBJ2-7; a possible D gene is TRBD2 (6 bases). V lost 1 base and J lost 6, with 13 bases in between. This CDR3 region has 14 residues. CDR1 is SGHTA and CDR2 is FQGNSA in the germline V gene. The CDR3 nucleotides read TGTGCCAGCAGCTTAGATCAGAAAGCGGGCGAGCAGTACTTC. Translation: CASSLDQKAGEQYF.

The V gene is TRBV6-5, the J gene TRBJ2-3; D may be TRBD2 (5 bases). Germline CDR1 is MNHEY and CDR2 is SVGAGI. The CDR3 runs 15 residues. V lost 8 bases and J lost 4, with 19 bases in between. The CDR3 sequence: CASRWQGSRPDTQYF. CDR3 bases: TGTGCCAGCCGGTGGCAAGGGAGTCGCCCAGATACGCAGTATTTT.

V gene TRBV9 combines with J gene TRBJ2-3; TRBD2 might be the D (6 bases). The V and J ends lost 3 bases and 2 bases respectively, with 13 bases between them. Germline-derived CDR1 and CDR2 are SGDLS and YYNGEE. There are 15 residues in the CDR3. The CDR3 here is CASSGDFFFTDTQYF. CDR3 nucleotide sequence: TGTGCCAGCAGCGGGGACTTCTTCTTCACAGATACGCAGTATTTT.

The chain uses TRBV28 and TRBJ2-7, with unresolved D. Germline V lookup: CDR1 MDHEN, CDR2 SYDVKM. The V and J ends lost 5 bases and 6 bases respectively, with 11 bases between them. This CDR3 is built from 12 residues. The CDR3 here is CASSPPFGEQYF. The DNA of the CDR3 is TGTGCCAGCAGTCCACCGTTCGGCGAGCAGTACTTC.

The chain employs TRBV27 and TRBJ2-2; 8 bases fit TRBD2. With 5 bases clipped from V and 5 bases from J, the junction kept 22 bases outside the gene matches. The CDR3 loop spans 20 amino acids. Looked up from germline, CDR1 is MNHEY and CDR2 is SMNVEV (reference sequence). The CDR3, as DNA: TGTGCCAGCAGTCCCCGTGGTAGCGGGGTCCCGGGATCGGTGACCGGGGAGCTGTTTTTT. This codes for CASSPRGSGVPGSVTGELFF.

In this sample, this clone turned up once. The chain employs TRBV18 and TRBJ2-3; 10 positions agree with TRBD2. This CDR3 has 15 amino acids. Germline values: CDR1 KGHSH, CDR2 LQKENI. The junction had 2 bases not matched to a gene; V was cut back by 2 bases and J by 3 bases. CDR3 coding DNA: TGTGCCAGCTCACCAGCTAGCGGGAGTACAGATACGCAGTATTTT. This encodes CASSPASGSTDTQYF.

This chain links TRBV5-1 with TRBJ2-7, with D uncertain. Trimming took 0 bases from V and 0 from J, leaving 7 bases between them. This CDR3 comprises 14 residues. CDR1 SGHRS and CDR2 YFSETQ come from the germline V gene. For the CDR3, the DNA is TGCGCCAGCAGCTTGGGCGATCCCTCCTACGAGCAGTACTTC. This sequence encodes CASSLGDPSYEQYF.

V is TRBV28 and J is TRBJ1-4, with D tentatively TRBD1 (6 bases). The V gene's germline CDR1 is MDHEN and CDR2 SYDVKM. V lost 8 bases to trimming and J lost 0 bases, with 19 bases between them. CDR3 length: 17 amino acids. This CDR3 is CASRNVGGRATNEKLFF. In DNA form, the CDR3 reads TGTGCCAGCCGAAACGTAGGGGGGAGGGCAACTAATGAAAAACTGTTTTTT.

The chain recombines TRBV29-1 with TRBJ2-2; weak D call: TRBD1 (6 bases). This CDR3 contains 14 residues. V lost 6 bases and J lost 5, with 16 bases in between. Germline V gene lookup returns CDR1 SQVTM and CDR2 ANQGSEA. The CDR3 region has the DNA TGCAGCGTAGATAGGGGGTTGGGGACCGGGGAGCTGTTTTTT. Protein product: CSVDRGLGTGELFF.

The chain recombines TRBV24-1 with TRBJ1-5; TRBD1 aligns across 8 bases. The CDR3 contains 17 residues. The germline V gene has CDR1 KGHDR and CDR2 SFDVKD. J was trimmed by 2 bases and V by 5 bases; bases with no gene match: 10. The CDR3, as DNA: TGTGCCACCAGTGGGACCCAGGACAGGGACGGCAATCAGCCCCAGCATTTT. This translates into CATSGTQDRDGNQPQHF.

V is TRBV27 and J is TRBJ2-7; 12 positions agree with TRBD2. From germline, CDR1 is MNHEY and CDR2 SMNVEV (reference sequence). There are 15 residues in the CDR3. The V gene end was trimmed by 5 bases and the J gene end by 4 bases; junction bases not matched to a gene: 6. The CDR3 region has the DNA TGTGCCAGCAGTATTCCGGGACTAGCGGGTTACGAGCAGTACTTC. It yields the protein CASSIPGLAGYEQYF.

The CDR3, as DNA: TGTGCCAGTAGTAAATCTAGCGGGAGCGGAACAGATACGCAGTATTTT. Amino acid sequence: CASSKSSGSGTDTQYF. V is TRBV19 and J is TRBJ2-3, with 10 bases that match TRBD2. The length of the CDR3 is 16 residues. V lost 4 bases and J lost 3; bases outside the gene matches: 7. Germline V gene lookup returns CDR1 LNHDA and CDR2 SQIVND (reference sequence).

This chain joins TRBV7-2 and TRBJ2-2; 9 nucleotides agree with TRBD2. J was trimmed by 8 bases and V by 5 bases; bases with no gene match: 12. Germline values: CDR1 SGHTA, CDR2 FQGNSA. The CDR3 is made up of 16 amino acids. DNA for the CDR3: TGTGCCAGCAGCCGGACTAGCGCGCAAACACCTGGGGAGCTGTTTTTT. This codes for CASSRTSAQTPGELFF. Full variable domain (rest looked up from reference TRBV7-2 and TRBJ2-2): GAGVSQSPSNKVTEKGKDVELRCDPISGHTALYWYRQSLGQGLEFLIYFQGNSAPDKSGLPSDRFSAERTGGSVSTLTIQRTQQEDSAVYLCASSRTSAQTPGELFFGEGSRLTVL.

The V call is TRBV11-3, the J call TRBJ2-3; the D gene is possibly TRBD2 (5 bases). The CDR3 consists of 15 residues. Germline V gene sequence: CDR1 SGHNT, CDR2 YENEEA. Trimming stripped 1 base from V and 2 bases from J, with 10 bases between. This chain's CDR3 is CASSLGGLNTDTQYF. CDR3 DNA sequence: TGTGCCAGCAGCTTAGGCGGACTCAACACAGATACGCAGTATTTT.

The chain carries TRBV28 and TRBJ2-5; D gene ambiguous. The CDR3 runs 12 residues. The germline gives CDR1 MDHEN, CDR2 SYDVKM. V was pared by 7 bases and J by 9 bases, with 15 bases between. The CDR3 region has the DNA TGTGCCAGCACCGCCCAGCGCTCTCCCCAGTACTTC. Protein product: CASTAQRSPQYF.

The chain has TRBV6-5 and TRBJ2-7, with no clear D. Deletions cut 9 bases from V and 1 base from J, with 7 bases between. The CDR3 spans 11 residues. The germline V gene encodes CDR1 MNHEY and CDR2 SVGAGI. The CDR3 loop reads CASTDSYEQYF. The CDR3 DNA is TGTGCCAGTACAGATTCCTACGAGCAGTACTTC.

The V and J genes are TRBV6-2 or TRBV6-3 and TRBJ2-5; 11 nucleotides line up with TRBD2. CDR3 length: 16 residues. Trimming removed 5 bases from V and 5 bases from J; junction bases left unmatched: 10. Germline CDR1 and CDR2: MNHEY and SVGEGT. For the CDR3, the DNA is TGTGCCAGCAGTCGTCCGGTAGCGGGAGGGCCGGAGACCCAGTACTTC. Protein: CASSRPVAGGPETQYF.

The J gene is TRBJ2-7, the V gene TRBV27, with D perhaps matching TRBD2 (7 bases). This CDR3 comprises 15 residues. Germline V lookup: CDR1 MNHEY, CDR2 SMNVEV (reference sequence). V was shortened by 7 bases and J by 3 bases, with 19 bases between the two germline ends. DNA for the CDR3: TGTGCCAGCAAGGGGGTCGGGGGGCCCAACTACGAGCAGTACTTC. Residues: CASKGVGGPNYEQYF.

The CDR3 sequence is CSVERQGANTEAFF. CDR3 in DNA: TGCAGCGTTGAGAGACAGGGGGCTAACACTGAAGCTTTCTTT. This chain connects TRBV29-1 to TRBJ1-1; 10 nucleotides align to TRBD1. Germline CDR1 SQVTM, CDR2 ANQGSEA. The CDR3 totals 14 residues. The junction had 3 bases not matched to a gene; V was cut back by 3 bases and J by 2 bases.

The chain uses TRBV30 and TRBJ2-1; 11 bases are a match to TRBD2. J lost 12 bases, V lost 0 bases, and 13 bases had no gene match. This CDR3 is 16 amino acids long. Germline lookup yields CDR1 GTSNPN and CDR2 SVGIG (reference sequence). CDR3 sequence: CAWSVQGASGRRMQFF. The DNA of the CDR3 is TGTGCCTGGAGTGTACAGGGGGCTAGCGGGAGGAGGATGCAGTTCTTC. Filled out from reference TRBV30 and TRBJ2-1, the complete variable domain reads SQTIHQWPATLVQPVGSPLSLECTVEGTSNPNLYWYRQAAGRGLQLLFYSVGIGQISSEVPQNLSASRPQDRQFILSSKKLLLSDSGFYLCAWSVQGASGRRMQFFGPGTRLTVL.

This chain links TRBV11-2 with TRBJ1-1; D ambiguous. Trimming pared 2 bases from V and 1 base from J, leaving 5 bases between. This CDR3 has 13 amino acids. The germline gives CDR1 SGHAT, CDR2 FQNNGV. The CDR3 reads CASSLIGNTEAFF. The CDR3 coding sequence is TGTGCCAGCAGCTTAATCGGGAACACTGAAGCTTTCTTT.

This chain uses TRBV18 with TRBJ1-5; possible D gene TRBD1, 6 bases. Germline V gene sequence: CDR1 KGHSH, CDR2 LQKENI. The CDR3 sequence is 15 residues long. V was clipped by 3 bases and J by 0 bases, with 9 bases between them. DNA for the CDR3: TGTGCCAGCTCACCGTTACAGGGTAGCAATCAGCCCCAGCATTTT. Amino acid sequence: CASSPLQGSNQPQHF. The full variable domain, its missing parts supplied by reference TRBV18 and TRBJ1-5, is NAGVMQNPRHLVRRRGQEARLRCSPMKGHSHVYWYRQLPEEGLKFMVYLQKENIIDESGMPKERFSAEFPKEGPSILRIQQVVRGDSAAYFCASSPLQGSNQPQHFGDGTRLSIL.

The V gene is TRBV29-1, the J gene TRBJ2-3; 7 bases are a match to TRBD2. CDR3 size: 14 residues. V lost 6 bases, J lost 2 bases, and 8 bases stayed unmatched. Germline CDR1 is SQVTM and CDR2 is ANQGSEA. The chain's CDR3 is CSVEPGLPTDTQYF. Here the CDR3 DNA reads TGCAGCGTAGAGCCGGGACTACCCACAGATACGCAGTATTTT.